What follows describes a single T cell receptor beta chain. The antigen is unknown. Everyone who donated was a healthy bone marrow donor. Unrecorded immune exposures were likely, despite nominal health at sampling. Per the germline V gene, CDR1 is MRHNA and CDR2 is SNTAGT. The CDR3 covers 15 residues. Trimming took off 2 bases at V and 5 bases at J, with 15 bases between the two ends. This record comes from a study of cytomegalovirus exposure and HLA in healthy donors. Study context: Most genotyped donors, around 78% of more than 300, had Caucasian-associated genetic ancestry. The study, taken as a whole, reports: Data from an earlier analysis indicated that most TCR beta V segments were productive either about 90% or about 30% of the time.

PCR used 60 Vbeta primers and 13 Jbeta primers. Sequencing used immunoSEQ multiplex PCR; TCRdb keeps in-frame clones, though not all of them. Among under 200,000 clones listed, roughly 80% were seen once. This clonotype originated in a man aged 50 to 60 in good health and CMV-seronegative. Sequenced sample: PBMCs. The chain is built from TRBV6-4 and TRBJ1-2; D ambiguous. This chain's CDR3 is CASSDTQGDLYGYTF. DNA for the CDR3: TGTGCCAGCAGTGACACCCAAGGAGACCTTTATGGCTACACCTTC.